This entry lists 32 T cell receptor beta chains sequenced from one sample in a study of blood T cell repertoires in COVID-19 (dated by TCRdb to 2019 to 2021). Library generation was performed with the immunoSEQ multiplex PCR assay. Sourced from immuneACCESS, this table was stored by TCRdb with only in-frame sequences that have V and J called. A share of the clones is absent; for the studies checked, an unresolved V gene accounts for under half, and the remainder has no known explanation. The sample yields under 150,000 clones; approximately 83% were counted once. The top ten constitute around 8% of the sample. Sequencing was done on a sample of peripheral blood. The source of these receptors is an older woman with COVID-19, enrolled during active disease.

This sequence joins TRBV7-2 and TRBJ2-3, with 7 bases lining up with TRBD2. Germline CDR1 SGHTA, CDR2 FQGNSA. The CDR3 consists of 15 residues. V was clipped by 5 bases and J by 0 bases; unmatched bases: 5. The DNA for the CDR3 is TGTGCCAGCAGCATCCGAGCGGGGAGCACAGATACGCAGTATTTT. It codes for CASSIRAGSTDTQYF.

The V call is TRBV2, the J call TRBJ1-2, with D perhaps matching TRBD1 (5 bases). The CDR3 has 13 residues. Trimming cost V 11 bases and J 6 bases, with 19 bases left between them. The germline V gene has CDR1 SNHLY and CDR2 FYNNEI. The chain's CDR3 is CAGQGSVRDGYTF. The CDR3, as DNA: TGTGCCGGACAAGGGTCTGTCAGGGATGGCTACACCTTC.

The rearrangement joins TRBV2 to TRBJ2-2; 8 bases agree with TRBD1. This CDR3 contains 15 residues. The V segment lost 6 bases and the J segment 5 bases; nucleotides outside the gene matches: 8. From germline, CDR1 is SNHLY and CDR2 FYNNEI. CDR3 amino acids: CASRPGTGLTGELFF. The CDR3 coding sequence is TGTGCCAGCAGACCCGGGACAGGATTAACCGGGGAGCTGTTTTTT.

The chain is built from TRBV6-5 and TRBJ1-3, with D possibly TRBD1 on 6 matching bases. Germline V gene data show CDR1 as MNHEY and CDR2 as SVGAGI. The CDR3 extends over 16 amino acids. Trimming stripped 0 bases from V and 3 bases from J, with 12 bases between. The CDR3 spells CASSYSGHRYGNTIYF. CDR3 coding DNA: TGTGCCAGCAGTTACTCGGGACATCGCTATGGAAACACCATATATTTT.

CDR3 in DNA: TGTGCCACCGCCAGACAGGGGGATTTTCAGTACTTC. This sequence encodes CATARQGDFQYF. This sequence joins TRBV24-1 and TRBJ2-7; 9 nucleotides agree with TRBD1. This CDR3 has 12 amino acids. Germline values: CDR1 KGHDR, CDR2 SFDVKD. After removal of 9 bases from V and 10 bases from J, the junction contained 9 bases not matched to a gene.

This clone occurred once. The rearrangement links TRBV14 to TRBJ1-1; 7 bases align to TRBD1. Looked up from germline, CDR1 is SGHDN and CDR2 is FVKESK. J lost 8 bases, V lost 4 bases, and 4 bases had no gene match. CDR3 length equals 12 residues. The CDR3 nucleotides read TGTGCCAGCAGCCCCACGACAGGGGAAGCTTTCTTT. Its protein product is CASSPTTGEAFF.

The rearrangement joins TRBV6-5 to TRBJ2-5; 9 nucleotides line up with TRBD1. The V and J ends lost 2 bases and 6 bases, in that order; junction bases with no gene match: 10. Germline loops: CDR1 MNHEY, CDR2 SVGAGI. The CDR3 is made up of 16 amino acids. CDR3 sequence (DNA): TGTGCCAGCAGTTACGGAACAGGGGGCTTTCAGAAGACCCAGTACTTC. This codes for CASSYGTGGFQKTQYF.

The V call is TRBV7-2, the J call TRBJ2-1, with 9 bases that match TRBD2. V lost 5 bases to trimming and J lost 4 bases; unmatched junction nucleotides: 6. This CDR3 spans 15 amino acids. Germline loops: CDR1 SGHTA, CDR2 FQGNSA. DNA for the CDR3: TGTGCCAGCAGCGGGCGGGGGGGCCGGTACAATGAGCAGTTCTTC. It is translated as CASSGRGGRYNEQFF.

V is TRBV5-1 and J is TRBJ2-3; 9 bases fit TRBD2. CDR1 and CDR2 from the germline V gene are SGHRS and YFSETQ. V was pared by 4 bases and J by 9 bases, with 15 bases of the junction left unmatched. This CDR3 is built from 16 residues. Here the CDR3 reads CASSPGSAGGERTQYF. CDR3 DNA: TGCGCCAGCAGCCCGGGTTCAGCGGGGGGAGAACGAACGCAGTATTTT.

This chain joins TRBV2 and TRBJ2-1; TRBD1 matches at 8 bases. V was pared by 8 bases and J by 7 bases, with 10 bases of the junction left unmatched. The CDR3 length is 14 residues. Germline CDR1 reads SNHLY; CDR2 reads FYNNEI. CDR3 in amino acids: CASGHRGLSNEQFF. CDR3 nucleotides: TGTGCCAGCGGCCACAGGGGGTTGTCAAATGAGCAGTTCTTC.

This clone appeared a few times. The CDR3 sequence: CASSLADTSSGNTIYF. CDR3 bases: TGCGCCAGCAGCTTGGCCGATACGAGCTCTGGAAACACCATATATTTT. The chain has TRBV5-1 and TRBJ1-3; D is undetermined. Between the trimmed V and J ends, which lost 0 bases and 0 bases, there was a span of 10 bases. Germline assignment: CDR1 SGHRS and CDR2 YFSETQ. This CDR3 contains 16 residues. Drawing the rest from reference TRBV5-1 and TRBJ1-3, the complete variable domain is KAGVTQTPRYLIKTRGQQVTLSCSPISGHRSVSWYQQTPGQGLQFLFEYFSETQRNKGNFPGRFSGRQFSNSRSEMNVSTLELGDSALYLCASSLADTSSGNTIYFGEGSWLTVV.

The genes are TRBV11-3 and TRBJ1-2; 9 nucleotides line up with TRBD1. The CDR3 has 18 residues. Germline CDR1 SGHNT, CDR2 YENEEA. The V and J ends lost 4 bases and 0 bases, in that order; junction bases with no gene match: 12. The CDR3 loop is CASSSSPDRGPPNYGYTF. The DNA of the CDR3 is TGTGCCAGCAGCTCCTCTCCGGACAGGGGACCTCCTAACTATGGCTACACCTTC.

V gene TRBV6-2 or TRBV6-3 combines with J gene TRBJ2-3; 8 nucleotides line up with TRBD2. The germline V gene encodes CDR1 MNHEY and CDR2 SVGEGT. This CDR3 contains 17 residues. V lost 2 bases to trimming and J lost 2 bases; unmatched junction nucleotides: 9. CDR3 region: CASSYRLGGGFTDTQYF. CDR3 bases: TGTGCCAGCAGTTACCGGTTAGGCGGGGGGTTCACAGATACGCAGTATTTT.

The sample holds one count of this clone. The rearrangement joins TRBV25-1 to TRBJ1-2; 7 bases map to TRBD1. V lost 6 bases to trimming and J lost 4 bases; unmatched junction nucleotides: 14. The CDR3 totals 16 residues. CDR1 and CDR2 from the germline V gene are MGHDK and SYGVNS. This chain's CDR3 is CASRGPRQGHSYGYTF. The CDR3 DNA is TGTGCCAGCAGAGGACCCAGACAGGGCCACAGCTATGGCTACACCTTC.

This chain uses TRBV19 with TRBJ1-4; no reliable D call. The V and J ends lost 6 bases and 5 bases respectively, with 16 bases between them. The germline gives CDR1 LNHDA, CDR2 SQIVND (reference sequence). This CDR3 has 15 amino acids. CDR3 nucleotides: TGTGCCAGTAGCCGGTACGGCCGGGAGAATGAAAAACTGTTTTTT. Translated: CASSRYGRENEKLFF.

This chain uses TRBV5-6 with TRBJ2-5, with D possibly matching TRBD2 (6 bases). Trimming shortened V by 2 bases and J by 4 bases, and 6 bases separated the two germline ends. Germline V gene lookup returns CDR1 SGHDT and CDR2 YYEEEE. The CDR3 length is 12 residues. CDR3 loop: CASSFGGETQYF. CDR3 sequence (DNA): TGTGCCAGCAGCTTCGGGGGAGAGACCCAGTACTTC.

V usage is TRBV11-2 and J usage is TRBJ2-7, with 8 bases fitting TRBD1. This CDR3 has 15 amino acids. Trimming cost V 5 bases and J 2 bases; bases outside gene matches: 8. Germline-derived CDR1 and CDR2 are SGHAT and FQNNGV. CDR3 protein: CASSLGGTGPYEQYF. The CDR3 DNA reads TGTGCCAGCAGCCTAGGGGGGACAGGTCCCTACGAGCAGTACTTC.

This rearrangement joins TRBV5-6 to TRBJ1-2; D possibly corresponds to TRBD1 (5 bases). Between the trimmed V and J ends, which lost 4 bases and 4 bases, there was a span of 20 bases. The CDR3 totals 16 residues. The V gene's germline CDR1 is SGHDT and CDR2 YYEEEE. The chain's CDR3 is CASSSRQSLDPYGYTF. DNA for the CDR3: TGTGCCAGCAGCAGCAGACAGAGTTTAGATCCCTATGGCTACACCTTC.

The J gene is TRBJ1-3, the V gene TRBV24-1; 11 bases match TRBD1. Unmatched junction bases numbered 5, after V lost 5 bases and J lost 6 bases. CDR1 and CDR2 from the germline V gene are KGHDR and SFDVKD. This CDR3 spans 15 amino acids. CDR3 in DNA: TGTGCCACCAGTGGGGGGGGACAGGGGGTAAACACCATATATTTT. It codes for CATSGGGQGVNTIYF.

CDR3 sequence (DNA): TGTGCCAGCAGCGTTCGACTAGCGGGGGGGCCGAGCACCGGGGAGCTGTTTTTT. It yields the protein CASSVRLAGGPSTGELFF. The rearrangement joins TRBV9 to TRBJ2-2; 14 bases map to TRBD2. CDR3 length: 18 residues. Looked up from germline, CDR1 is SGDLS and CDR2 is YYNGEE. J lost 4 bases, V lost 2 bases, and 7 bases had no gene match. The full variable domain, with the rest looked up from reference TRBV9 and TRBJ2-2, is DSGVTQTPKHLITATGQRVTLRCSPRSGDLSVYWYQQSLDQGLQFLIQYYNGEERAKGNILERFSAQQFPDLHSELNLSSLELGDSALYFCASSVRLAGGPSTGELFFGEGSRLTVL.

This clone appeared a single time. The rearrangement uses TRBV28 and TRBJ1-5; unclear D gene. The CDR3 is 11 residues long. V dropped 2 bases and J dropped 11 bases, with 7 bases sitting between them. Per germline, CDR1 MDHEN and CDR2 SYDVKM. The CDR3 sequence: CASSLRESQHF. CDR3 nucleotide sequence: TGTGCCAGCAGTTTACGGGAATCCCAGCATTTT.

The chain combines TRBV7-3 with TRBJ1-6; no reliable D call. Germline V CDR1 and CDR2: SGHTA, FQGTGA. The CDR3 contains 15 residues. Between the trimmed V and J ends, which lost 1 base and 10 bases, there was a span of 14 bases. The CDR3 coding sequence is TGTGCCAGCAGCTTAATCCCCCAGGCGGGCTCACCCCTCCACTTT. As protein: CASSLIPQAGSPLHF.

The genes are TRBV5-1 and TRBJ2-1, with 11 nucleotides matching TRBD2. CDR1 and CDR2 from the germline V gene are SGHRS and YFSETQ. V trimming: 4 bases; J trimming: 12 bases; junction bases outside the gene matches: 9. This CDR3 is 14 amino acids long. CDR3 region: CASSVSGGAYRQFF. CDR3 nucleotide sequence: TGCGCCAGCAGCGTTAGCGGGGGGGCGTATAGGCAGTTCTTC.

The chain recombines TRBV4-2 with TRBJ2-7, with 7 bases fitting TRBD1. After removal of 3 bases from V and 1 base from J, the junction contained 3 bases not matched to a gene. CDR3 length equals 14 residues. Per germline, CDR1 LGHNA and CDR2 YNFKEQ. Written as DNA, the CDR3 is TGTGCCAGCAGCCAGCCGGGACAGTCCTACGAGCAGTACTTC. Amino acids: CASSQPGQSYEQYF.

This clone was detected only once. The chain is built from TRBV6-5 and TRBJ2-6, with D perhaps TRBD1 (5 bases). Trimming left V 0 bases short and J 3 bases short, with 6 bases between. The CDR3 loop spans 15 amino acids. From germline, CDR1 is MNHEY and CDR2 SVGAGI. CDR3: CASSYSGVGANVLTF. In DNA, the CDR3 is TGTGCCAGCAGTTACTCAGGGGTTGGGGCCAACGTCCTGACTTTC.

The chain joins TRBV11-2 to TRBJ2-1; possible D gene TRBD1, 5 bases. This CDR3 has 17 residues. The V and J ends lost 5 bases and 5 bases respectively, with 22 bases between them. Germline lookup yields CDR1 SGHAT and CDR2 FQNNGV. CDR3 DNA sequence: TGTGCCAGCAGCCCCTCCAGGGTTGCTTATGGACACAATGAGCAGTTCTTC. Translated, it gives CASSPSRVAYGHNEQFF.

The chain is built from TRBV5-6 and TRBJ1-2; 9 bases map to TRBD1. CDR3 size: 13 residues. CDR1 is SGHDT, CDR2 YYEEEE, per germline. V dropped 6 bases and J dropped 7; count of bases not matched to a gene: 7. The CDR3 region is CASILTGGAGYTF. The CDR3 DNA reads TGTGCCAGCATCCTGACAGGGGGAGCTGGCTACACCTTC.

The J gene is TRBJ1-5, the V gene TRBV7-2; no clear D gene. The CDR3 spans 13 residues. Germline V gene data show CDR1 as SGHTA and CDR2 as FQGNSA. Trimming stripped 5 bases from V and 7 bases from J, with 12 bases between. CDR3 protein: CASSEPGEQPQHF. CDR3 bases: TGTGCCAGCAGCGAACCCGGGGAACAGCCCCAGCATTTT.

This clone occurred a few times. V is TRBV29-1 and J is TRBJ1-1, with 8 bases identical to TRBD1. The CDR3 extends over 14 amino acids. Germline V CDR1 and CDR2: SQVTM, ANQGSEA. Trimming at V came to 6 bases and at J to 4 bases, leaving 10 bases not matched to a gene. The CDR3: CSVAGGMMFTEAFF. In DNA form, the CDR3 reads TGCAGCGTCGCAGGGGGCATGATGTTCACTGAAGCTTTCTTT.

This clone was seen just once. V gene TRBV19 combines with J gene TRBJ2-2; D remains unclear. Germline CDR1 is LNHDA and CDR2 is SQIVND (reference sequence). The CDR3 contains 12 residues. V lost 5 bases, J lost 8 bases, and 9 bases lay in between. The CDR3 is CASSYNLGELFF. The CDR3 DNA reads TGTGCCAGTAGTTATAATTTGGGGGAGCTGTTTTTT. Together with reference TRBV19 and TRBJ2-2, the CDR3 gives the full variable domain: DGGITQSPKYLFRKEGQNVTLSCEQNLNHDAMYWYRQDPGQGLRLIYYSQIVNDFQKGDIAEGYSVSREKKESFPLTVTSAQKNPTAFYLCASSYNLGELFFGEGSRLTVL.

The chain employs TRBV4-3 and TRBJ2-7, with a weak D call TRBD2 (5 bases). The CDR3 contains 15 residues. V lost 1 base and J lost 2, with 12 bases in between. Germline CDR1 LGHNA, CDR2 YSLEER. DNA for the CDR3: TGCGCCAGCAGCCAAGCCGACCGAGGGCCCTACGAGCAGTACTTC. Amino acid sequence: CASSQADRGPYEQYF.

The V and J genes are TRBV6-5 and TRBJ2-5, with D unclear. This CDR3 contains 11 residues. V lost 4 bases and J 5 bases, leaving 5 bases between the germline ends. Germline assignment: CDR1 MNHEY and CDR2 SVGAGI. CDR3 sequence: CASSFGETQYF. The CDR3 region has the DNA TGTGCCAGCAGTTTCGGGGAGACCCAGTACTTC.